This TCR beta chain came from a study of blood T cell repertoires in COVID-19. As for the study in general: From the United States, Italy and Spain came samples of acute and convalescent COVID-19. T cells, B-cell-depleted T cells, or PBMCs supplied cDNA or gDNA.

Authors' processing steps: Amplification of reference gene primers was used by the study to estimate nucleated cell counts. Profiling relied on immunoSEQ multiplex PCR, and the TCRdb table lists in-frame clones only, not all of them. V and J calls and clone size are those listed in that table; D and trimming were worked out from the DNA. The table has about 290,000 clones, roughly 80% seen once; the top ten hold 4% to 5%. Sequenced: peripheral blood. The sequence derives from a woman aged 45 to 65 with active or convalescent COVID-19.

The chain's CDR3 is CASSRYTGTEAFF. CDR3 nucleotide sequence: TGTGCCAGCAGTCGCTATACAGGGACTGAAGCTTTCTTT. The chain carries TRBV6-5 and TRBJ1-1; D perhaps matches TRBD1 (6 bases). V lost 5 bases and J lost 5, with 12 bases in between. Germline CDR1 and CDR2: MNHEY and SVGAGI. This CDR3 has 13 amino acids.